Presented here are 30 T cell receptor beta chains from one specimen sequenced in a study of CXCR3-negative and CXCR3-positive naive CD8 T cells. 5' RACE that incorporated UMI labels was used to prepare the TRB cDNA libraries. No DNA is given; TCRdb re-called the 5' RACE reads and lists each CDR3 protein once. This sample's clone table lists about 45,000 distinct CDR3 sequences. The sequenced sample consisted of naive CXCR3- CD8+ T cells from blood. As for subset: CD45RO-CCR7+CD27+CD95- naive CD8+ T cells lacking CXCR3 (TNR3-). The receptor source for this set is a human donor in good health. Some clones in this sample may be carry-over from other donors' samples.

This chain joins TRBV28 and TRBJ2-2; the D call of TRBD1 rests on TCRdb alone, since no DNA is present to check it. This CDR3 is 16 amino acids long. Germline V gene data show CDR1 as MDHEN and CDR2 as SYDVKM. The CDR3 sequence is CASSPGTGGRNGELFF.

CDR3: CASSDRDRVWNYGYTF. The chain has TRBV12-3 or TRBV12-4 and TRBJ1-2; TCRdb names TRBD1, which stays unverified in the absence of DNA. The CDR3 totals 16 residues.

V is TRBV7-9 and J is TRBJ2-2; checking the TCRdb D call of TRBD2 is not possible without DNA. Per the germline V gene, CDR1 is SEHNR and CDR2 is FQNEAQ (reference sequence). This CDR3 comprises 17 residues. The CDR3 reads CASSLALRTSGTGELFF.

This CDR3 is CTTTGGEYGYTF. This chain joins TRBV29-1 and TRBJ1-2. This CDR3 comprises 12 residues. Germline values: CDR1 SQVTM, CDR2 ANQGSEA.

V usage is TRBV7-2 and J usage is TRBJ2-3; with no DNA, the TCRdb D assignment of TRBD2 cannot be verified. Germline CDR1 and CDR2: SGHTA and FQGNSA. The CDR3 runs to 16 residues. CDR3 sequence reads: CASSLLAGGPPDTQYF.

The gene calls are TRBV5-6 and TRBJ1-1; TCRdb's D call, TRBD1, is unchecked because there is no DNA. The CDR3 runs to 12 residues. CDR1 and CDR2 (germline): SGHDT, YYEEEE. The CDR3 loop reads CASSFGTAEAFF.

This sequence joins TRBV7-2 and TRBJ1-6; there is no DNA to check the TCRdb D call of TRBD1. CDR1 is SGHTA, CDR2 FQGNSA, per germline. This CDR3 spans 15 amino acids. CDR3 sequence: CASSPRGGYNSPLHF.

The V and J genes are TRBV6-2 or TRBV6-3 and TRBJ1-1. The CDR3 runs 11 residues. Germline loops: CDR1 MNHEY, CDR2 SVGEGT. The CDR3 is CASSRDSEAFF.

The chain joins TRBV14 to TRBJ2-7. Germline V lookup: CDR1 SGHDN, CDR2 FVKESK. CDR3 length: 14 amino acids. The CDR3 loop reads CASSSQINPYEQYF.

The rearrangement joins TRBV4-1 to TRBJ2-1; the TRBD1 assignment by TCRdb is unverifiable without DNA. Per the germline V gene, CDR1 is MGHRA and CDR2 is YSYEKL. The CDR3 is 14 residues long. This chain's CDR3 is CASSQGPWGSEQFF.

The chain links TRBV7-9 to TRBJ1-5; as DNA is missing, the TRBD1 call by TCRdb cannot be tested. From germline, CDR1 is SEHNR and CDR2 FQNEAQ (reference sequence). CDR3 length: 12 amino acids. The CDR3 is CASSPLNQPQHF.

The chain links TRBV11-2 to TRBJ1-1. Germline V lookup: CDR1 SGHAT, CDR2 FQNNGV. The CDR3 sequence is 12 residues long. The CDR3 here is CASSQTNTEAFF.

The chain joins TRBV4-3 to TRBJ2-4; lacking DNA, the TRBD2 call made by TCRdb goes unchecked. The CDR3 runs to 17 residues. CDR1 and CDR2 (germline): LGHNA, YSLEER. Here the CDR3 reads CASSQVSDLRAGNIQYF.

The rearrangement uses TRBV6-4 and TRBJ1-1. From germline, CDR1 is MRHNA and CDR2 SNTAGT. This CDR3 is 13 amino acids long. The CDR3 loop is CASSDGENTEAFF.

The rearrangement joins TRBV29-1 to TRBJ2-1. The length of the CDR3 is 13 residues. The germline CDR1 and CDR2 sequences are SQVTM and ANQGSEA. CDR3 sequence reads: CSGGHRAYNEQFF.

The gene calls are TRBV2 and TRBJ2-5. Per the germline V gene, CDR1 is SNHLY and CDR2 is FYNNEI. This CDR3 has 14 amino acids. The CDR3 loop is CASSDLGSGETQYF.

This sequence joins TRBV7-9 and TRBJ2-1; TCRdb's D call of TRBD1 is untestable without DNA. CDR1 and CDR2 (germline): SEHNR, FQNEAQ (reference sequence). The CDR3 contains 13 residues. CDR3 region: CASSRTVINEQFF.

The chain has TRBV6-5 and TRBJ2-7. CDR3 length equals 18 residues. Germline CDR1 MNHEY, CDR2 SVGAGI. The CDR3 sequence: CASSYSVGVTSDTYEQYF.

The rearrangement joins TRBV24-1 to TRBJ2-1. From germline, CDR1 is KGHDR and CDR2 SFDVKD. The CDR3 runs 11 residues. The CDR3 spells CATGVHNEQFF.

The chain joins TRBV4-1 to TRBJ2-7; lacking DNA, the TRBD2 call made by TCRdb goes unchecked. CDR3 length: 14 amino acids. The germline CDR1 and CDR2 sequences are MGHRA and YSYEKL. This CDR3 reads CASSQRDSVYEQYF.

This chain joins TRBV12-3 or TRBV12-4 and TRBJ2-1; TCRdb returns TRBD2, unconfirmable since there is no DNA. The CDR3 spans 16 residues. Here the CDR3 reads CASSPGTSGGYNEQFF.

The rearrangement uses TRBV27 and TRBJ2-7; TCRdb lists TRBD1, though no DNA is available to test this call. The CDR3 extends over 15 amino acids. CDR1 MNHEY and CDR2 SMNVEV come from the germline V gene (reference sequence). CDR3 loop: CASSLAGGQSYEQYF.

The rearrangement joins TRBV7-9 to TRBJ1-4; TCRdb reports TRBD1, a call that lacks DNA to check it against. This CDR3 region has 21 residues. Germline values: CDR1 SEHNR, CDR2 FQNEAQ (reference sequence). CDR3 region: CASSLPMGPGTGYSTNEKLFF.

The chain joins TRBV15 to TRBJ2-2. CDR3 length: 14 residues. Looked up from germline, CDR1 is LNHNV and CDR2 is YYDKDF (reference sequence). CDR3 loop: CATSGEGYTGELFF.

The chain uses TRBV29-1 and TRBJ2-3; TCRdb returns TRBD2, unconfirmable since there is no DNA. Germline V gene lookup returns CDR1 SQVTM and CDR2 ANQGSEA. The CDR3 spans 15 residues. CDR3 in amino acids: CSVTQAGGPADTQYF.

The rearrangement uses TRBV5-1 and TRBJ2-5; with no DNA, the TCRdb D assignment of TRBD2 cannot be verified. Looked up from germline, CDR1 is SGHRS and CDR2 is YFSETQ. CDR3 length: 13 residues. CDR3 loop: CASGLAGEETQYF.

The chain combines TRBV7-8 with TRBJ2-7; TCRdb's D call of TRBD1 is untestable without DNA. This CDR3 contains 15 residues. Per the germline V gene, CDR1 is SGHVS and CDR2 is FQNEAQ. CDR3: CASSDLGTGYYEQYF.

The chain uses TRBV6-5 and TRBJ2-5; the TCRdb D gene call, TRBD1, has no DNA to confirm it. This CDR3 is built from 15 residues. CDR1 is MNHEY, CDR2 SVGAGI, per germline. The CDR3 protein is CASSLDRGRQETQYF.

The V call is TRBV29-1, the J call TRBJ2-2; checking the TCRdb D call of TRBD2 is not possible without DNA. Per the germline V gene, CDR1 is SQVTM and CDR2 is ANQGSEA. The CDR3 covers 12 residues. CDR3 sequence: CSVDGGAGELFF.

J is TRBJ2-1 and V is TRBV20-1. The V gene's germline CDR1 is DFQATT and CDR2 SNEGSKA (reference sequence). CDR3 length equals 15 residues. CDR3 amino acids: CSARDHEQPSNEQFF.